The clone carrying this TCR beta chain was observed once. Germline CDR1 SGHKS, CDR2 YYEKEE (reference sequence). The CDR3 covers 13 residues. This sample was included in a study of blood T cell repertoires in COVID-19. This table comes from immunoSEQ multiplex PCR, and its TCRdb copy is limited to in-frame clones, with some not included. This table holds fewer than 300,000 clones, 80% to 90% found once. Material for sequencing was peripheral blood. The chain uses TRBV5-5 and TRBJ1-5; tentatively, D is TRBD1 (5 bases). The receptor was derived from a woman aged 35 to 49 who had recovered from COVID-19. The chain's CDR3 is CGGPGRSNQPQHF. The CDR3 DNA is TGTGGGGGCCCCGGTAGGAGCAATCAGCCCCAGCATTTT.